This T cell receptor beta chain was recorded in a study of cytomegalovirus exposure and HLA in healthy donors (dated by TCRdb to about 2017). Background on the whole study: According to an earlier analysis of 550 to 750 of the donors, 200 million or so T cells yielded 117 million unique TCR beta sequences and less than 300 Gb of sequence data. Approximately 300 gigabases of sequencing data and around 88 million unique TCR sequences made up an early release that covered roughly 670 HLA-typed donors. The genetic ancestry cluster associated with self-reported Caucasian donors included roughly four fifths of the roughly 400 genotyped donors. The study was designed to test whether signatures of past pathogen exposure could be identified by cataloging public T cell receptors. The study profiled the T cell repertoires of about 720 subjects by immunosequencing and related them to cytomegalovirus serostatus. In addition to the first cohort of 650 to 750 subjects, a separate validation cohort of approximately 130 different subjects was used. To predict cytomegalovirus infection status, the study combined high-throughput TCR immunosequencing, statistical association of individual TCRs with disease status, and machine learning. A later analysis re-analyzed previously published TCR beta repertoires from 600 to 850 donors and added high-resolution HLA genotyping to study TCR occurrence patterns. In the later analysis, no new phenotypic data were used to find candidate immune exposures; instead, reliance was placed on TCR beta sequences and their occurrence across donors. In an earlier analysis of 587 of the donors, high-throughput TCR beta sequencing was used to judge whether each TCR beta V gene segment behaved as functional or pseudogenic. Alongside the repertoire data, information on donor age, sex, ethnicity and CMV serostatus was compiled. A later genetic analysis took genome-wide SNP genotypes for about 60% of the roughly 670 donors and used that subset as a discovery cohort. Every discovery cohort repertoire had been produced on one sequencing platform. HLA typing covered class I and class II loci at four-digit resolution. The number of donors typed differed by locus, with roughly 629-640 for A, B, C, DRB1 and DQB1, roughly 550 for DQA1, under 610 for DPA1, and some 440 for DPB1. Several DR-DQ haplotypes were treated as single units for association and clustering because of strong linkage in the cohort. Across approximately 400 genotyped donors of the cohort, an average of roughly 200,000 unique TCR beta nucleotide sequences per donor were sequenced, and approximately 19% of those sequences were non-productive.

The library was produced with the immunoSEQ multiplex PCR assay. A mixture of 60 forward primers for TCR Vbeta segments and 13 reverse primers for TCR Jbeta segments was used in the multiplex PCR. The CDR3 region of rearranged TCR beta genes was amplified from genomic DNA by a multiplex PCR assay. The amplified TCR beta libraries were sequenced on the Illumina HiSeq System as 87-base-pair reads. In the paper's pipeline: A later analysis tallied roughly 78 million unique TCR beta chains across the 660 or so repertoires, and some 10 million of those chains were shared by two or more donors. To remove PCR and sequencing errors, raw reads were error-corrected and collapsed into unique sequences using a nearest-neighbor algorithm that merged closely related sequences. To assign V, D and J gene segments, CDR3 sequences were aligned to IMGT reference sequences. Each retained sequence needed at least a six-nucleotide match to both a V gene segment and a J gene segment. Rearrangements were classified as productive when the CDR3 lacked stop codons and remained in frame with V and J, and all other rearrangements were classified as non-productive. CDR3 was defined according to IMGT convention as the region running from the second conserved V-encoded cysteine to the conserved J-encoded phenylalanine. The earlier analysis of some 600 of the donors excluded sequences that lacked an unambiguous match to a single V gene segment. An earlier analysis of 587 of the donors called V segments functional above 56.7% productive rearrangements and segregating when the between-donor standard deviation exceeded 5%. A statistical classification framework was built to diagnose cytomegalovirus status from the catalog of TCR beta chain sequences. A later analysis assigned V and J genes by comparing TCR nucleotide sequences with IMGT/GENE-DB human TR gene sequences. Using the TCRdist pipeline, a later analysis assigned CDR3 sequences along with most-parsimonious VDJ recombination scenarios. In a later analysis, each TCR beta chain was defined by its CDR3 amino acid sequence together with its V-gene family, and reads without a unique V-gene family were excluded. As a way to deal with suspected cross-contamination and a sequencing artifact, a later analysis dropped 592 nucleotide sequences that were highly shared and had low generation probability. For each public chain, a later analysis derived a clonal expansion index from normalized ranks of inferred template counts within each repertoire. In a later analysis, generation probabilities were computed with a VDJ recombination model fitted to out-of-frame rearrangements, and the resulting probabilities were checked against IGoR. A later analysis scored TCR-TCR, TCR-HLA and TCR-CMV co-occurrence with hypergeometric tests, applying a repertoire-size bias correction to TCR pairs. To estimate false discovery rates, a later analysis permuted the HLA or CMV assignments 20 times. A later analysis grouped co-occurring TCRs with DBSCAN, adding TCRdist sequence similarity when clustering within HLA-allele-positive subsets. Co-occurrence clustering excluded repertoires with fewer than 30,000 or more than 120,000 public chains, plus five with anomalous nucleotide sharing. TCRdb re-hosts the immuneACCESS table, in-frame sequences only. Its copies lack some clones; in the studies checked, an unresolved V gene accounts for under half of them, and the cause for the rest is not known. V and J calls and clone size follow that table, whereas D and trimming were derived from the DNA. Within this sample are about 98,000 clones, with 70% of them counted one time only. The top ten constitute under 2.5% of the sample.

The germline V gene encodes CDR1 SGHDN and CDR2 FVKESK. V lost 4 bases and J lost 2 bases; the stretch between them is 16 bases long. Reading from cysteine to phenylalanine, the CDR3 counts 16 amino acids. The kept DNA is CDR3 alone, 48 bases in frame from the first base. The cohort comprised around 690 healthy bone marrow donors. All cohort members were sampled while nominally healthy, although unrecorded immune exposures were likely present. The donor tested CMV seronegative and was one of the 352 seronegative cohort members. Every donor gave a peripheral blood sample, and the peripheral blood mononuclear cells from that sample were used for TCR beta sequencing. The Qiagen DNeasy Blood Extraction Kit was used to extract genomic DNA from the blood cell samples. About this clone: This clone's antigen is unknown. Base quality data are lacking; no much larger clone is found one base away.

Results the study describes overall, beyond this receptor: Linkage disequilibrium might explain the correlated functional status among segregating V segments, but an unknown experimental factor could not be ruled out. The presence/absence analyses assumed that sequencing depth was roughly uniform across donors, and that assumption may not be true. According to a later genetic analysis, donors in an Asian-associated ancestry cluster had fewer N-insertions in productive TCRs than the approximately 610-donor mean. Because the 87-base-pair reads could not distinguish some IMGT-functional V segments, including TRBV6-2 and TRBV6-3, those segments were excluded. The study gave a list of around 170 TCR beta chains associated with cytomegalovirus. An association between a missense DCLRE1C variant and V-gene and J-gene trimming of TCR beta chains was found in a later genetic analysis and replicated in an independent cohort. Immune exposure information for the cohort was limited to CMV serostatus. Specific HLA alleles were associated with more than 15,000 TCR beta sequences at a false discovery rate of 0.05 in a later analysis. Most TCR sequences were observed very rarely across donors, whereas some public TCRs were present in many individuals. Cytomegalovirus status was reported to be diagnosed by the classifier with high specificity and sensitivity in both the original and validation cohorts. According to a later analysis, TCR association rates differed among HLA loci, with DRB1 alleles showing the most associated TCRs and HLA-C alleles showing the fewest. A later analysis found that HLA-associated TCR beta chains were more clonally expanded and had lower generation probabilities than equally common non-associated chains. Three of the identified cytomegalovirus-associated TCR beta chains were confirmed in vitro to be specific for cytomegalovirus antigens. Only TCR beta chains were sequenced in this cohort, and the absence of alpha or paired-chain data limited detectable features. Most CMV-associated TCR beta chains appeared to be HLA-restricted in a later analysis, and the HLA associations seemed to be driven largely by CMV exposure. HLA typing was unavailable for some donors at each locus, so association tests used only the typed subset. When HLA alleles, especially DR and DQ, strongly co-occurred, attributing TCR associations to individual alleles was difficult. In a later analysis, several top co-occurrence clusters were reported to appear linked to parvovirus B19, influenza, CMV and Epstein-Barr virus. A further reported finding was that TCR beta sequences accurately predicted the HLA-A and HLA-B alleles for most subjects in the first cohort. In an earlier analysis of around 500 of the donors, most TCR beta V segments appeared in productive rearrangements about 87% or about 30% of the time, broadly matching IMGT annotations. The authors suggested that the approach could potentially be generalized to other disease states and immunological phenotypes. The earlier analysis of some 560 of the donors excluded some 15 rarely observed V segments, including chromosome 9 orphons, because counts were too low. The sequencing pipeline was judged likely to have produced a cluster of highly shared sequence variants as a technical artifact.

This receptor was obtained from a man aged 50-59 years in good health and CMV-seronegative. The sample was PBMCs. The rearrangement combines TRBV14 with TRBJ2-3, with TRBD2 as a weak D call on 6 bases. The encoded CDR3 is CASSLGSGGNTDTQYF. The nucleotide sequence is given as TGTGCCAGCAGCCTAGGGAGCGGAGGGAACACAGATACGCAGTATTTT. With all but the CDR3 taken from the reference TRBV14 and TRBJ2-3 genes, the full variable domain is: EAGVTQFPSHSVIEKGQTVTLRCDPISGHDNLYWYRRVMGKEIKFLLHFVKESKQDESGMPNNRFLAERTGGTYSTLKVQPAELEDSGVYFCASSLGSGGNTDTQYFGPGTRLTVL.